A single T cell receptor beta chain is shown here with its context. Carrying UMI labels, the TRB cDNA libraries were prepared through 5' RACE. TCRdb reprocessed the 5' RACE reads, keeping one entry per CDR3 protein, no DNA. Its table lists nearly 45,000 distinct CDR3 sequences. This record comes from a study of CXCR3-negative and CXCR3-positive naive CD8 T cells. This receptor was identified in a human donor in good health. Some clones in this sample may be carry-over from other donors' samples. The source material was memory CD8+ T cells from blood.

CDR3 amino acids: CASSLALANTEAFF. J is TRBJ1-1 and V is TRBV11-2. CDR1 SGHAT and CDR2 FQNNGV come from the germline V gene. The CDR3 is 14 amino acids.